The present entry profiles one T cell receptor beta chain with its context. This sample was included in a study of blood T cell repertoires in COVID-19. The protocol was immunoSEQ multiplex PCR, while the TCRdb copy is restricted to in-frame clones and leaves out a portion. The sample consists of about 230,000 clones, 80% to 90% of them appearing once. V lost 3 bases to trimming and J lost 1 base, with 9 bases between them. The CDR3 contains 14 residues. The germline gives CDR1 KGHSH, CDR2 LQKENI. This receptor was identified in a man younger than 35 who had recovered from COVID-19. Material: PBMCs or T cells enriched from blood (not recorded which). V usage is TRBV18 and J usage is TRBJ1-1, with D uncertain. The CDR3 DNA follows: TGTGCCAGCTCACCGAGCACAGAGAACACTGAAGCTTTCTTT. Its protein is CASSPSTENTEAFF.